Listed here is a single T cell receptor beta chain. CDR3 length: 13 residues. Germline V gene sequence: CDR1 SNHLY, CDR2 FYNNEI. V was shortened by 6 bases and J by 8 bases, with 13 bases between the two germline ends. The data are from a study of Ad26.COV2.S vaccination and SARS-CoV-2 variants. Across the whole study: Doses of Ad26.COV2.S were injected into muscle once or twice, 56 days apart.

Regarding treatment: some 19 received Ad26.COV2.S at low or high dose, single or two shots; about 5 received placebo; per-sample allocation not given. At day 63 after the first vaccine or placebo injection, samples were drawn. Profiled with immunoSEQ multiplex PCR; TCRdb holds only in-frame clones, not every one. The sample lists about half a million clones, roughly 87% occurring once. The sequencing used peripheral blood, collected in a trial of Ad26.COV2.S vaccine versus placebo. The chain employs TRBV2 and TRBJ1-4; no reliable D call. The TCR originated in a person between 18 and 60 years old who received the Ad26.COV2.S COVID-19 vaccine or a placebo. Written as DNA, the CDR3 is TGTGCCAGCAGGCAGTCCCCTTACGAAAAACTGTTTTTT. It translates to CASRQSPYEKLFF.